Below, 4 T cell receptor beta chains from the same sample are listed, as sequenced in a study of regulatory T cells in long-lasting Graves disease. Noted time point: persistent/refractory GD, antithyroid drugs over 5 years with positive TRAb. Extracted PBMC RNA gave rise to the TCR library. The TCR beta library used iRepertoire HTBI primers with Arm-PCR amplification of CDR3. TCRdb redid the calling of the multiplex PCR reads with MiXCR, one entry per CDR3 protein. This repertoire shows about 310,000 distinct CDR3 sequences, more than 20% found once; its top ten account for 45% to 70%. Source: peripheral blood mononuclear cells (PBMCs), taken when the disease was refractory, from a patient treated with antithyroid drugs. These receptor sequences come from a female donor with Graves disease.

Turning to this clonotype: A much larger clonotype is one base distant, so this may be a read error. The genes are TRBV5-5 and TRBJ2-5; tentatively, D is TRBD1 or TRBD2 (5 bases each). The CDR3 has 14 residues. V lost 1 base and J lost 9, with 16 bases in between. From germline, CDR1 is SGHKS and CDR2 YYEKEE (reference sequence). The CDR3 sequence is CASSLRGQEVAQYF. The CDR3 DNA is TGTGCCAGCAGCTTGAGGGGCCAGGAGGTGGCCCAGTACTTC.

J is TRBJ1-2 and V is TRBV10-1; 7 bases fit TRBD1. Looked up from germline, CDR1 is WNHNN and CDR2 is SYGVQD (reference sequence). The V segment lost 8 bases and the J segment 4 bases; nucleotides outside the gene matches: 7. The CDR3 is 13 residues long. The CDR3 DNA is TGCGCCAGCGGGACAGTGAAGTTCTATGGCTACACCTTC. This translates into CASGTVKFYGYTF.

This clonotype was recorded at least ten times. The V gene is TRBV28, the J gene TRBJ2-5; perhaps TRBD1 as D (6 bases). V was pared by 7 bases and J by 4 bases, with 19 bases between. Germline CDR1 MDHEN, CDR2 SYDVKM. The CDR3 runs 15 residues. CDR3 sequence (DNA): TGTGCCAGCACGGACCGACAGGATAGCCTAGAGACCCAGTACTTC. Its translation: CASTDRQDSLETQYF.

Points on this clonotype: Possible read error: a much larger clone is one base away. This chain links TRBV29-1 with TRBJ1-2, with a tentative D call TRBD1 (6 bases). The length of the CDR3 is 13 residues. In germline, CDR1 is SQVTM, CDR2 ANQGSEA. The CDR3 loop reads CSGWTALQDGCTF. CDR3 bases: TGCAGCGGCTGGACAGCGCTTCAAGATGGCTGCACCTTC. Supplemented by reference TRBV29-1 and TRBJ1-2, the full variable domain reads SAVISQKPSRDICQRGTSLTIQCQVDSQVTMMFWYRQQPGQSLTLIATANQGSEATYESGFVIDKFPISRPNLTFSTLTVSNMSPEDSSIYLCSGWTALQDGCTFGSGTRLTVV.